Listed below are T cell receptor beta chains from one sample, sequenced in a study of blood T cell repertoires in COVID-19. Sequenced by immunoSEQ multiplex PCR; TCRdb stores in-frame clones only, minus some. Of some 390,000 clones in the sample, 85% to 90% were seen once. Sample: PBMCs or T cells enriched from blood (not recorded which). The receptors were gathered from a young man who had recovered from COVID-19. The CDR3 runs from the conserved cysteine through the conserved F or W. D genes are given only for firm matches. Clone size is not always given. Where it is, it says once, few, many or a class for expanded clones.

. | . | TRBJ2-6 | TRBV27 | CASTRASGANVLTF | TGTGCCAGCACCAGGGCCTCTGGGGCCAACGTCCTGACTTTC
TRBD1 | . | TRBJ1-1 | TRBV4-2 | CASSQVATGEGVAEAFF | TGTGCCAGCAGCCAAGTTGCCACAGGGGAAGGTGTGGCTGAAGCTTTCTTT
TRBD1 | . | TRBJ1-3 | TRBV28 | CASRPPGQGSGNTIYF | TGTGCCAGCAGGCCACCGGGACAGGGTTCTGGAAACACCATATATTTT
TRBD2 | . | TRBJ2-2 | TRBV7-6 | CASTAEGLARNTGELFF | TGTGCCAGCACCGCAGAAGGACTAGCGAGGAACACCGGGGAGCTGTTTTTT
TRBD1 | . | TRBJ2-7 | TRBV6-5 | CASARDRGHEQYF | TGTGCCAGCGCCCGGGACAGGGGTCACGAGCAGTACTTC
. | . | TRBJ1-2 | TRBV6-5 | CASSTAGGPYGYTF | TGTGCCAGCAGTACCGCGGGGGGGCCCTATGGCTACACCTTC
. | . | TRBJ1-2 | TRBV5-5 | CASSLTGSPGYTF | TGTGCCAGCAGCTTGACAGGGAGCCCTGGCTACACCTTC
TRBD1 | . | TRBJ1-5 | TRBV19 | CASKPATGDNQPQHF | TGTGCCAGTAAACCGGCAACAGGGGACAATCAGCCCCAGCATTTT
. | . | TRBJ2-3 | TRBV7-2 | CASSLAVPTDTQYF | TGTGCCAGCAGCTTAGCTGTTCCGACAGATACGCAGTATTTT
TRBD1 | once | TRBJ1-5 | TRBV27 | CASKVRGTGWQPQHF | TGTGCCAGCAAAGTGCGGGGGACAGGGTGGCAGCCCCAGCATTTT
TRBD1 | . | TRBJ1-1 | TRBV4-2 | CASSWGTGVNTEAFF | TGTGCCAGCAGCTGGGGCACAGGGGTTAACACTGAAGCTTTCTTT
. | . | TRBJ2-1 | TRBV5-6 | CASSGEGEEQFF | TGTGCCAGCAGCGGAGAGGGCGAAGAGCAGTTCTTC
. | . | TRBJ2-7 | TRBV6-5 | CASRTGEGYEQYF | TGTGCCAGCAGGACAGGGGAGGGATACGAGCAGTACTTC
. | . | TRBJ1-1 | TRBV5-1 | CASSLDETEAFF | TGCGCCAGCAGCTTGGACGAGACTGAAGCTTTCTTT
TRBD1 | . | TRBJ1-2 | TRBV2 | CASIPGQYGYTF | TGTGCCAGCATTCCGGGACAGTATGGCTACACCTTC
TRBD2 | . | TRBJ2-2 | TRBV5-1 | CASRPTSGRADGELFF | TGCGCCAGCAGACCCACTAGCGGGAGGGCCGACGGGGAGCTGTTTTTT
TRBD2 | . | TRBJ2-7 | TRBV15 | CATSRDQREFDEQYF | TGTGCCACCAGCAGAGATCAGCGGGAGTTTGACGAGCAGTACTTC
. | . | TRBJ1-1 | TRBV19 | CASSMGGTGASEAFF | TGTGCCAGTAGTATGGGCGGGACCGGAGCTTCTGAAGCTTTCTTT
TRBD1 | few | TRBJ1-2 | TRBV3-1/TRBV3-2 | CASRRGQGHFGYTF | TGTGCCAGCAGGAGGGGGCAGGGACATTTTGGCTACACCTTC
TRBD1 | few | TRBJ2-1 | TRBV18 | CASSPNGPGTGANEQFF | TGTGCCAGCTCCCCCAACGGTCCCGGGACAGGGGCCAATGAGCAGTTCTTC
. | . | TRBJ1-4 | TRBV28 | CASSFPAHNEKLFF | TGTGCCAGCAGTTTCCCAGCGCATAATGAAAAACTGTTTTTT
TRBD1 | . | TRBJ1-3 | TRBV5-4 | CASSASPDRAPIYF | TGTGCCAGCAGCGCTTCCCCAGACAGGGCCCCAATATATTTT
TRBD2 | . | TRBJ2-4 | TRBV5-6 | CASSFVRGTKNIQYF | TGTGCCAGCAGCTTCGTGCGGGGGACCAAAAACATTCAGTACTTC